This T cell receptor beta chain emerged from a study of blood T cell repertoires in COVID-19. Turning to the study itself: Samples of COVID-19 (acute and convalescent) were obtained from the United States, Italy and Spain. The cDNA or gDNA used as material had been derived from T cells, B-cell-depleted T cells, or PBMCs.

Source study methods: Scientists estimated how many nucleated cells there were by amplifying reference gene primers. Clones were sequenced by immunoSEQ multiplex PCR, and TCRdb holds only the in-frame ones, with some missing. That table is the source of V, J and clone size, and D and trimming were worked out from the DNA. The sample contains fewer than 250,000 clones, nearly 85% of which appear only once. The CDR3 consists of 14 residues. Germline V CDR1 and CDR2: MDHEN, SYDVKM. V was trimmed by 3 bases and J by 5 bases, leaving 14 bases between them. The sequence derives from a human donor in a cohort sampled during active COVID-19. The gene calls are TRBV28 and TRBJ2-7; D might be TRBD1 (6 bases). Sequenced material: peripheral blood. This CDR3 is CASSLHREIHEQYF. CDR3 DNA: TGTGCCAGCAGTTTGCACAGGGAAATCCACGAGCAGTACTTC.